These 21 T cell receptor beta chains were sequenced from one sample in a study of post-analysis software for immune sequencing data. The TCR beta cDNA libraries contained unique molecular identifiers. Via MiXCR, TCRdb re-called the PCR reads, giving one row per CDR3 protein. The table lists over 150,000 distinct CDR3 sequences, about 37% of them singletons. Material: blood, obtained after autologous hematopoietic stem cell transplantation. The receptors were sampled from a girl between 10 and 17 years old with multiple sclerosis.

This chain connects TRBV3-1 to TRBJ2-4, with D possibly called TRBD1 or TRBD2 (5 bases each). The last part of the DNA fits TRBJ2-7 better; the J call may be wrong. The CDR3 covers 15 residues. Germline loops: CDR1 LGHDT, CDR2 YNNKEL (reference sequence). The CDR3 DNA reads TGTGCCAGCAGCCAGGTTGACAGAGGGCAAGGCGAGCAGTACTTC. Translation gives CASSQVDRGQGEQYF.

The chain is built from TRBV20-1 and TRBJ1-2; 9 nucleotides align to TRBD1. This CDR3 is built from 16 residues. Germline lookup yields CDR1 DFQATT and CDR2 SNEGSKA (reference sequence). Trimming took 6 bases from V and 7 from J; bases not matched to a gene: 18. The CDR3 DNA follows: TGCAGTGCAAACATGGACAGGGGCGCTTACCGGGGTGGCTACACCTTC. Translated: CSANMDRGAYRGGYTF.

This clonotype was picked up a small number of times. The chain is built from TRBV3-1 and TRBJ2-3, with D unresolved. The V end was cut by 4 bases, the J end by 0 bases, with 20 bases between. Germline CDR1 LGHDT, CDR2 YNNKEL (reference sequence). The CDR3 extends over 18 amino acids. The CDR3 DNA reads TGTGCCAGCAGCCGCCAACCGGGCCTAAGAACTAGCACAGATACGCAGTATTTT. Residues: CASSRQPGLRTSTDTQYF.

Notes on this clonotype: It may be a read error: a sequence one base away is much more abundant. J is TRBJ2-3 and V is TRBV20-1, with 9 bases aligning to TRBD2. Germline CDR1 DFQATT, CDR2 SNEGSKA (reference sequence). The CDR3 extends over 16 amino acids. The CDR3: CSARGGRADGTGTQYF. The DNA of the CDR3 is TGCAGTGCTAGAGGCGGGAGGGCCGATGGCACAGGTACGCAGTATTTT.

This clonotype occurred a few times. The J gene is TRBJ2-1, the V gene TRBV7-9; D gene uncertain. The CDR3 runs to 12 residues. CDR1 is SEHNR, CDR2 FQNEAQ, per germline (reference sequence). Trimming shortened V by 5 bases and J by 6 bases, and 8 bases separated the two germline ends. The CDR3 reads CASSPGPNEQFF. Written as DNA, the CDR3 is TGTGCCAGCAGCCCCGGCCCCAATGAGCAGTTCTTC.

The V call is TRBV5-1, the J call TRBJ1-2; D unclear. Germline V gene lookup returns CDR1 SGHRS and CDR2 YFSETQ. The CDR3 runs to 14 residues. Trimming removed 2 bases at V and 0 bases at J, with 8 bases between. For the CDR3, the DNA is TGCGCCAGCAGCTTACCGGGTACTAACTATGGCTACACCTTC. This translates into CASSLPGTNYGYTF.

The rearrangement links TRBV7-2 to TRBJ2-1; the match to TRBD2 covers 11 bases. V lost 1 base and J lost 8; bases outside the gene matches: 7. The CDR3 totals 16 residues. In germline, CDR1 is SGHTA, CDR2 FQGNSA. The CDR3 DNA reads TGTGCCAGCAGCTTAGGATTAGCGGGAGGGTCGGATGAGCAGTTCTTC. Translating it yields CASSLGLAGGSDEQFF.

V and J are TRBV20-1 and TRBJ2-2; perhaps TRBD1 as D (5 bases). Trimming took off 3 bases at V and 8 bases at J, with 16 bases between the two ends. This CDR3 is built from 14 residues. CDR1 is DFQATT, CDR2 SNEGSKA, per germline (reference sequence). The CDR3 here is CSARSDSGGGELFF. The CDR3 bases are TGCAGTGCTAGGAGTGACAGTGGCGGAGGGGAGCTGTTTTTT.

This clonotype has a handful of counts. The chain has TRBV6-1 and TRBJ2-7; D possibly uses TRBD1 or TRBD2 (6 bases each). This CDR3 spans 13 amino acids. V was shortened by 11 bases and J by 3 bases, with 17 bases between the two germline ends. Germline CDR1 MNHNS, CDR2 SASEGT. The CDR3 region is CAGSGAPLYEQYF. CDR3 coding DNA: TGTGCCGGATCGGGGGCCCCACTCTACGAGCAGTACTTC.

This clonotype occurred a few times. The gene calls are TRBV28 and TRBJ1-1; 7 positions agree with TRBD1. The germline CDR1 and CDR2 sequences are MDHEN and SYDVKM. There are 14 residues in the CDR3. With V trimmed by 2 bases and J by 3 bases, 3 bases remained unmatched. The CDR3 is CASSLGTGDTEAFF. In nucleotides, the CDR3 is TGTGCCAGCAGTTTAGGAACAGGGGACACTGAAGCTTTCTTT.

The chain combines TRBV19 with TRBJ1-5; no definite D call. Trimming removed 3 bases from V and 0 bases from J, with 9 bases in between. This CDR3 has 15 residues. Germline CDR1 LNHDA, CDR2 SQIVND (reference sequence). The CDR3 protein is CASSMLTDSNQPQHF. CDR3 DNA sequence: TGTGCCAGTAGTATGTTGACGGATAGCAATCAGCCCCAGCATTTT.

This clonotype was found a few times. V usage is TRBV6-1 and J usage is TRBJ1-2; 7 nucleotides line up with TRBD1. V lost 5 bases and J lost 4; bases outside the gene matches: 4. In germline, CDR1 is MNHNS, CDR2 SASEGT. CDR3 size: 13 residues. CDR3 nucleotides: TGTGCCAGCAGTAACAGGGGAAGCTATGGCTACACCTTC. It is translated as CASSNRGSYGYTF.

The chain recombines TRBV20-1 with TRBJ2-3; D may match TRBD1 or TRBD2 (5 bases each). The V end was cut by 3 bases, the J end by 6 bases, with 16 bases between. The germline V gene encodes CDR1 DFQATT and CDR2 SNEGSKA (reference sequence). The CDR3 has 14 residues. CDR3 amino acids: CSASRQFWDDTQYF. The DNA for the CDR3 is TGCAGTGCTAGTCGACAGTTTTGGGACGATACGCAGTATTTT.

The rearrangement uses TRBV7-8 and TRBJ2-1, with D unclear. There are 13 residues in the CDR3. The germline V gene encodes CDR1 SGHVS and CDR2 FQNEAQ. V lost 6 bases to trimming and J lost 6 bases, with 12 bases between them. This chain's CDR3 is CASSLQTGNEQFF. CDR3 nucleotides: TGTGCCAGCAGTCTCCAGACCGGCAATGAGCAGTTCTTC.

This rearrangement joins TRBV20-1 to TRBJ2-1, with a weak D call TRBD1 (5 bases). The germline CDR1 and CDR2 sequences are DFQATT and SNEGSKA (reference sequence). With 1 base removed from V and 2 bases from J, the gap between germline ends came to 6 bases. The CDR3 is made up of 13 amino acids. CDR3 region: CSARGTTYNEQFF. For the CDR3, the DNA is TGCAGTGCTAGAGGGACAACCTACAATGAGCAGTTCTTC.

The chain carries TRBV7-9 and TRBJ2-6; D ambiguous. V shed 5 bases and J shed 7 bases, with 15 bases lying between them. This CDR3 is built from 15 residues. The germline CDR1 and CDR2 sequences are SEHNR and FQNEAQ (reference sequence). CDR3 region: CASSHPPGSANVLTF. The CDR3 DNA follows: TGTGCCAGCAGCCATCCGCCGGGTTCCGCCAACGTCCTGACTTTC.

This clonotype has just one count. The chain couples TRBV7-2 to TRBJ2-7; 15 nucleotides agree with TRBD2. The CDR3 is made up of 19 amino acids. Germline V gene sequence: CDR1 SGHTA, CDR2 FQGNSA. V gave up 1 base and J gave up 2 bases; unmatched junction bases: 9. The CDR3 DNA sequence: TGTGCCAGCAGCTTAGTGCCCGGGACTAGCGGGAGGCTCCCCTACGAGCAGTACTTC. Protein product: CASSLVPGTSGRLPYEQYF.

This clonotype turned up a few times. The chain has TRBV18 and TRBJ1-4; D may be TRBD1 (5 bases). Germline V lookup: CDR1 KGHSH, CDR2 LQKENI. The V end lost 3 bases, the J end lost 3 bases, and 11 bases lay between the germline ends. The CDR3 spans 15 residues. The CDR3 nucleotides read TGTGCCAGCTCACCTCAGGGTGGTCCTAATGAAAAACTGTTTTTT. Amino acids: CASSPQGGPNEKLFF.

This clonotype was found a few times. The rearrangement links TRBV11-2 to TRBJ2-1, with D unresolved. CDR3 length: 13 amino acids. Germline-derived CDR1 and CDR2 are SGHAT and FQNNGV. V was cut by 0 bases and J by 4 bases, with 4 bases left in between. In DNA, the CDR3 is TGTGCCAGCAGCTTAGAGCGGTACAATGAGCAGTTCTTC. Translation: CASSLERYNEQFF.

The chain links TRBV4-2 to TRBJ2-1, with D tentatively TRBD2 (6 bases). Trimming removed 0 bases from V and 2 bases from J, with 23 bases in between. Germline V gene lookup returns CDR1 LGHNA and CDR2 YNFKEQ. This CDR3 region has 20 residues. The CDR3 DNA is TGTGCCAGCAGCCAAGACGTCGGGGCGGTGACTAGTAGGCCCTACAATGAGCAGTTCTTC. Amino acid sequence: CASSQDVGAVTSRPYNEQFF.

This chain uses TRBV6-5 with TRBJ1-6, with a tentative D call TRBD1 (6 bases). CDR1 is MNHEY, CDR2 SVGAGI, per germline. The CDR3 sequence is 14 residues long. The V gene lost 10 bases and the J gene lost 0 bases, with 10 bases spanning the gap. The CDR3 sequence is CATGGSSYNSPLHF. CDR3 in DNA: TGTGCCACCGGGGGCAGCTCCTATAATTCACCCCTCCACTTT.